The T cell receptor (beta chain) under discussion was sequenced for a study of blood T cell repertoires in COVID-19. Those who participated ranged in age from about 18 to 95 years and resided in approximately 23 US areas. Cohort assignment relied on participant-reported clinical history. Original data processing: Amplification of reference gene primers provided the estimated nucleated cell counts. Measured with immunoSEQ multiplex PCR; TCRdb has only the in-frame clones, and not every one. The DNA was the basis for D and trimming; V, J and clone size are from that table. There are 120,000 to 150,000 clones in the sample; 88% occur only once, and about 1.2% lies in the top ten. Trimming pared 2 bases from V and 5 bases from J, leaving 11 bases between. This CDR3 has 14 amino acids. Germline CDR1 SGHKS, CDR2 YYEKEE (reference sequence).

The V gene is TRBV5-5, the J gene TRBJ1-5; a weak D match, TRBD1 (5 bases). The sequenced material came from PBMCs or T cells enriched from blood (not recorded which). The TCR comes from a woman in her twenties or thirties with acute COVID-19. CDR3 DNA: TGTGCCAGCAGCTTATCGGGGGTGGATCAGCCCCAGCATTTT. It translates to CASSLSGVDQPQHF.